The clone carrying this TCR beta chain was seen more than once but under ten times. The CDR3 is made up of 13 amino acids. Trimming removed 7 bases at V and 4 bases at J, with 8 bases between. Germline lookup yields CDR1 MNHEY and CDR2 SVGEGT. Total RNA extracted from each sample amounted to at least 6 micrograms. Sample-barcoded 5' priming and a J-beta primer mix drove a second PCR of roughly 7 to 11 cycles. Each CDR3 protein is one row after TCRdb ran MiXCR on the 5' RACE reads. The sample has 700,000 to 1,000,000 distinct CDR3 sequences; 40% to 50% are singletons. The sample originates from a study of blood T cells in healthy people across ages.

The chain joins TRBV6-2 or TRBV6-3 to TRBJ1-6; no clear D gene. The TCR comes from a man between 60 and 75 years old in good health. Sequenced: blood. CDR3 nucleotides: TGTGCCAGCATGGGGTCTTATAATTCACCCCTCCACTTT. Translating it yields CASMGSYNSPLHF.